Listed below are T cell receptor beta chains from one sample, sequenced in a study of response to subunit inactivated influenza vaccine. Each CDR3 protein gets one entry after TCRdb re-called the RT-PCR reads with MiXCR. The sample comprises hundreds of thousands of distinct CDR3 sequences, approximately 12% of which are singletons, and roughly 10% rests with the top ten. This material consisted of PBMCs from blood, taken on the day of vaccination. These receptors were taken from a man over 45 who received an inactivated influenza vaccine. CDR3s include the opening cysteine and the closing phenylalanine or tryptophan. Fields, in order: CDR3 DNA, CDR3 protein, clone size, V gene, D gene, J gene. A D gene is named only where the DNA matches it firmly. Some rows have no size entry. The others give once, few or many, or a class for an expanded clone.

TGCGCCAGCAGCTTGATGTCGAACACTGAAGCTTTCTTT,CASSLMSNTEAFF,many,TRBV5-1,.,TRBJ1-1
TGTGCCAGCAGCTTCATAGCGGGAGCTGCAGAGACCCAGTACTTC,CASSFIAGAAETQYF,.,TRBV5-4,TRBD2,TRBJ2-5
TGTGCCAGCAGCTTAGAGCGGGGGGGCCTTGATACGCAGTATTTT,CASSLERGGLDTQYF,few,TRBV7-2,TRBD2,TRBJ2-3
TGCGCCAGCAGCTTGATTACGGCCTCCTACGAGCAGTACTTC,CASSLITASYEQYF,many,TRBV5-1,.,TRBJ2-7
TGCAGTGCTAGCGCTCCCCAGGGGTATCGCGAGCAGTACTTC,CSASAPQGYREQYF,many,TRBV20-1,.,TRBJ2-7
TGTGCCAGCAGCCAAGATCCCGGGACACACAATGAGCAGTTCTTC,CASSQDPGTHNEQFF,.,TRBV3-1,.,TRBJ2-1
TGTGCCAGTACAGGAGATCTCTCCTACGAGCAGTACTTC,CASTGDLSYEQYF,.,TRBV2,.,TRBJ2-7
TGCGCCAGCAGCCAGTATACTAGCGGGAGGTTCGACAATGAGCAGTTCTTC,CASSQYTSGRFDNEQFF,.,TRBV4-3,TRBD2,TRBJ2-1
TGCAGTGCTGGCTCTAGCGTAAGCACAGATACGCAGTATTTT,CSAGSSVSTDTQYF,few,TRBV20-1,.,TRBJ2-3
TGTGCCAGTAGGGAGCTAGCGCAGAGTCCCGGGGAGCTGTTTTTT,CASRELAQSPGELFF,.,TRBV19,.,TRBJ2-2
TGTGCCAGCAGCTCGGGGGGACTAGCGGGATCGTCGGGATGGGATACGCAGTATTTT,CASSSGGLAGSSGWDTQYF,few,TRBV11-1,TRBD2,TRBJ2-3
TGCAGTGCTGCACAGGGGGAACTCTACGAGCAGTACTTC,CSAAQGELYEQYF,few,TRBV20-1,TRBD1,TRBJ2-7
TGTGCCAGCAAGCCTGGGGGGCAGAACACTGAAGCTTTCTTT,CASKPGGQNTEAFF,.,TRBV28,.,TRBJ1-1
TGTGCCAGCAGTGGGTCCCACTATGGCTACACCTTC,CASSGSHYGYTF,many,TRBV28,.,TRBJ1-2
TGTGCCAGCAGTTCCAGACAGCTCAATCAGCCCCAGCATTTT,CASSSRQLNQPQHF,few,TRBV27,.,TRBJ1-5
TGTGTCAGCAGTTACTCACTAGCGGGTCCTCTCGTCTACGAGCAGTACTTC,CVSSYSLAGPLVYEQYF,.,TRBV6-5,TRBD2,TRBJ2-7
TGTGCCAGCAGTGAAGCGGGAGCCCCCTACAATGAGCAGTTCTTC,CASSEAGAPYNEQFF,.,TRBV6-1,.,TRBJ2-1
TGTGCTAGTGGCCTAAACGCGCAGCTGTTTTTT,CASGLNAQLFF,few,TRBV12-5,.,TRBJ2-2
TGTGCCAGCAGCGTAGACTCCCGGTCTCTATCCTACGAGCAGTACTTC,CASSVDSRSLSYEQYF,few,TRBV9,.,TRBJ2-7
TGTGCCAGCAGCTTCGGCCCTCTGGGGGAGCAGTACTTC,CASSFGPLGEQYF,few,TRBV7-3,.,TRBJ2-7
TGTGCCAGCAGCCGTTCGTTCAAGACAGGGGAGGATGGCTACACCTTC,CASSRSFKTGEDGYTF,.,TRBV12-3/TRBV12-4,TRBD1,TRBJ1-2
TGTGCCAGCAGCCAAGAATGGCAGACTTACCAAGGAAACACCATATATTTT,CASSQEWQTYQGNTIYF,many,TRBV4-2,.,TRBJ1-3
TGCAGTGCTAGGGCACTAGCGGGAGTGAAAAATGAGCAGTTCTTC,CSARALAGVKNEQFF,few,TRBV20-1,TRBD2,TRBJ2-1
TGTGCCAGCAGACCAAGCGGGGTCACAGATACGCAGTATTTT,CASRPSGVTDTQYF,.,TRBV28,TRBD2,TRBJ2-3
TGTGCCACCAGTGGGACCACCGGCTCTGGGGCCAACGTCCTGACTTTC,CATSGTTGSGANVLTF,many,TRBV15,.,TRBJ2-6
TGTGCCAGCAGTGTGGGGACCGTGGCAGATACGCAGTATTTT,CASSVGTVADTQYF,few,TRBV27,.,TRBJ2-3
TGTGCCAGCAGCTTAGCGGCGGGGGGCGGGAGGCAGCAGTTCTTC,CASSLAAGGGRQQFF,.,TRBV7-2,TRBD2,TRBJ2-1
TGTGCCAGCAGTTTCTCACTAGCGGGAGAGAATGAGCAGTTCTTC,CASSFSLAGENEQFF,few,TRBV12-3/TRBV12-4,TRBD2,TRBJ2-1
TGTGCCTGGACCATCCCCGGGATCGTGGGGGCACTGACCGGGGAGCTGTTTTTT,CAWTIPGIVGALTGELFF,.,TRBV30,.,TRBJ2-2
TGTGCCACCACGCGGACAGAGAAAACCGGGGAGCTGTTTTTT,CATTRTEKTGELFF,.,TRBV2,.,TRBJ2-2
TGTGCCAGCAGTTCACCGGGAGGTGGTGGAAACACCATATATTTT,CASSSPGGGGNTIYF,many,TRBV12-3/TRBV12-4,.,TRBJ1-3
TGTGCCAGCAGCTCACCGGGACAGGGGGCTCACCCTACTCAAGAGACCCAGTACTTC,CASSSPGQGAHPTQETQYF,.,TRBV11-2,TRBD1,TRBJ2-5
TGCAGTGCTTCCGGGACGGCGGGCAACGAGCAGTACTTC,CSASGTAGNEQYF,many,TRBV20-1,.,TRBJ2-7
TGTGCCAGCAGCGTAAGACCGGGACAGGGGGCGAACGAGCAGTACTTC,CASSVRPGQGANEQYF,many,TRBV9,TRBD1,TRBJ2-7
TGTGCCAGTAGTCGGGCCCTGACTAGCGGGAGAGAAGCCAAAAACATTCAGTACTTC,CASSRALTSGREAKNIQYF,many,TRBV19,TRBD2,TRBJ2-4
TGTGCCAGCAGCTTTTATCTGAACACTGAAGCTTTCTTT,CASSFYLNTEAFF,.,TRBV7-9,.,TRBJ1-1
TGCGCCAGCAGCGGGGAATACACCGGGGAGCTGTTTTTT,CASSGEYTGELFF,few,TRBV5-1,.,TRBJ2-2
TGCAGTGCCACAACAGGGTTGAACATTCAGTACTTC,CSATTGLNIQYF,few,TRBV20-1,.,TRBJ2-4
TGTGCCAGCAGAAGGGAGTTAGGGGACAATGAGCAGTTCTTC,CASRRELGDNEQFF,few,TRBV6-1,.,TRBJ2-1
TGCAGTGCTAGTATCCCTGGGGAGTTCACAGATACGCAGTATTTT,CSASIPGEFTDTQYF,many,TRBV20-1,.,TRBJ2-3
TGTGCCAGCAGTTGGGCGGGGGTCGGGCAAGAGACCCAGTACTTC,CASSWAGVGQETQYF,.,TRBV6-5,TRBD2,TRBJ2-5
TGCGCCACCAGAGCGGGGTCGAGCTCTGGGGCCAACGTCCTGACTTTC,CATRAGSSSGANVLTF,.,TRBV5-1,TRBD2,TRBJ2-6
TGTGCCAGCACCTCGGTGGGGTCAGGCCGAAAGTACTTC,CASTSVGSGRKYF,many,TRBV12-3/TRBV12-4,.,TRBJ2-4
TGCAGTGCTGGAAACGCGGGCCTCACAGATACGCAGTATTTT,CSAGNAGLTDTQYF,few,TRBV20-1,.,TRBJ2-3
TGTGCCAGCAGTTTATCGGGCGGGAGGGGATCCTACGAGCAGTACTTC,CASSLSGGRGSYEQYF,many,TRBV28,TRBD2,TRBJ2-7
TGTGCCACCCAAGGGGGTAGGGCACTACAAGAGACCCAGTACTTC,CATQGGRALQETQYF,few,TRBV15,.,TRBJ2-5
TGCGCCAGCAGCTTGGGGACTTCGAACACCGGGGAGCTGTTTTTT,CASSLGTSNTGELFF,.,TRBV5-1,.,TRBJ2-2
TGCGCCAGCAGCTTGGCCGGGACAGGGGGCTTCAGGGAGCAGTACTTC,CASSLAGTGGFREQYF,.,TRBV5-1,TRBD1,TRBJ2-7
TGTGCCAGCAGCTCGTCGGGGGGCTATGCGGAGCAGTTCTTC,CASSSSGGYAEQFF,.,TRBV7-6,.,TRBJ2-1
TGTGCCAGCTCACCAGTGACTAGCGGGTCGAACACCGGGGAGCTGTTTTTT,CASSPVTSGSNTGELFF,.,TRBV18,TRBD2,TRBJ2-2
TGTGCCAGCAGCTTAGCCACCAACACTGAAGCTTTCTTT,CASSLATNTEAFF,few,TRBV7-8,.,TRBJ1-1
TGTGCCAGCAGGCTCGGGGGGGGGCTTGGTGAAAAACTGTTTTTT,CASRLGGGLGEKLFF,.,TRBV6-1,.,TRBJ1-4
TGTGCCAGCAGCTCCTTCAGGGGGAGGAACACTGAAGCTTTCTTT,CASSSFRGRNTEAFF,few,TRBV7-9,TRBD1,TRBJ1-1
TGTGCCAGCAGCACTGACAGGGTAGAGACCCAGTACTTC,CASSTDRVETQYF,few,TRBV2,TRBD1,TRBJ2-5
TGTGCCAGACAGGGGGCTAACACTGAAGCTTTCTTT,CARQGANTEAFF,few,TRBV27,TRBD1,TRBJ1-1
TGCACCCCGAGAAAAGGGTCGGCCACCGGGGAGCTGTTTTTT,CTPRKGSATGELFF,.,TRBV20-1,.,TRBJ2-2
TGTGCCAGCAGTTCCGGGGACAGGGGAGGTTATGGCTACACCTTC,CASSSGDRGGYGYTF,few,TRBV28,TRBD1,TRBJ1-2
TGCGCCAGCAGCTTGTGGGGGAACAGCAATCAGCCCCAGCATTTT,CASSLWGNSNQPQHF,.,TRBV5-1,.,TRBJ1-5